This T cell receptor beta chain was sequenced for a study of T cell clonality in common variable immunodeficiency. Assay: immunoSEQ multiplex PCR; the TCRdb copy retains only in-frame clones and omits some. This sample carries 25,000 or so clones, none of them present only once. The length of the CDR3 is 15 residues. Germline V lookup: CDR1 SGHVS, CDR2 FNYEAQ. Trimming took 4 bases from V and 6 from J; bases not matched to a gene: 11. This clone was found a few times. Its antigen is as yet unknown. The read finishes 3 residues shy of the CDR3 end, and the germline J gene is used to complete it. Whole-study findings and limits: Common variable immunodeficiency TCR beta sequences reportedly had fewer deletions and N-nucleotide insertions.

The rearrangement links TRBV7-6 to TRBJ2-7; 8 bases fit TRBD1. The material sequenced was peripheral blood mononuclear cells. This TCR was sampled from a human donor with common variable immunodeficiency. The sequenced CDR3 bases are TGTGCCAGCAGCTCCTCGGACAGGGCTATTGGCGAG. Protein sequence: CASSSSDRAIGE. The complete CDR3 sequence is CASSSSDRAIGEQYF.